Shown below are 27 T cell receptor beta chains from a single sample sequenced in a study of neurological immune-mediated disorders (dated by TCRdb to the late 2010s). The library came from 5' RACE. TCRdb names Illumina HiSeq 2500 as the instrument used. In-frame beta chains were kept once TCRdb had trimmed the public reads at Q25 with fastp and called clones with MiXCR. Each CDR3 protein gets just one entry, which takes the most common genes and DNA from the rows behind it. The sample table shows some 28,000 distinct CDR3 sequences, and 5% to 8% are seen once. Of the sample, about 9% falls within the top ten clones. The sequenced material came from PBMCs. The receptor set was obtained from a woman aged 45-65 years in good health.

The table lists this clonotype with many counts. The chain employs TRBV12-3 or TRBV12-4 and TRBJ1-2; D might be TRBD1 (5 bases). V gave up 4 bases and J gave up 7 bases, with 13 bases separating them. CDR3 length equals 13 residues. For the CDR3, the DNA is TGTGCCAGCAGTTCGGGGCTTGCCGGTGGCTACACCTTC. This gives the protein CASSSGLAGGYTF.

There are many counts of this clonotype. The chain uses TRBV5-1 and TRBJ2-3; TRBD1 might be the D (5 bases). Germline V gene data show CDR1 as SGHRS and CDR2 as YFSETQ. The V end lost 9 bases, the J end lost 2 bases, and 16 bases lay between the germline ends. The CDR3 is made up of 14 amino acids. Here the CDR3 reads CATTPGHYTDTQYF. The CDR3 DNA sequence: TGCGCCACCACCCCAGGACACTACACAGATACGCAGTATTTT.

This clonotype was seen repeatedly, ten times or more. V and J are TRBV20-1 and TRBJ2-7, with unresolved D. Per germline, CDR1 DFQATT and CDR2 SNEGSKA (reference sequence). CDR3 size: 12 residues. The germline V and J ends were trimmed by 7 bases and 5 bases, with 15 bases remaining between them. The CDR3 loop is CSVGMGFDEQYF. The CDR3 DNA follows: TGCAGTGTTGGAATGGGTTTCGACGAGCAGTACTTC.

This clonotype was detected ten times or more. The V and J genes are TRBV20-1 and TRBJ2-3, with D tentatively TRBD1 or TRBD2 (6 bases each). V was pared by 5 bases and J by 0 bases, with 15 bases between. The germline V gene has CDR1 DFQATT and CDR2 SNEGSKA (reference sequence). This CDR3 spans 15 amino acids. The CDR3 nucleotides are TGCAGTGCTCGGGACTCTCAGGGGAGCACAGATACGCAGTATTTT. Protein product: CSARDSQGSTDTQYF.

This clonotype was counted many times. The genes are TRBV5-1 and TRBJ1-4; no clear D. CDR3 size: 14 residues. Germline V gives CDR1 SGHRS, CDR2 YFSETQ. The V gene lost 0 bases and the J gene lost 2 bases, with 5 bases spanning the gap. The chain's CDR3 is CASSLDSTNEKLFF. The CDR3, as DNA: TGCGCCAGCAGCTTGGACAGTACTAATGAAAAACTGTTTTTT.

In this sample, this clonotype turned up many times. The gene calls are TRBV18 and TRBJ1-1; D is perhaps TRBD1 (5 bases). V lost 4 bases and J lost 5, with 14 bases in between. The CDR3 sequence is 14 residues long. The V gene's germline CDR1 is KGHSH and CDR2 LQKENI. The CDR3 sequence is CASSLGTDFTEAFF. In nucleotides, the CDR3 is TGTGCCAGCTCACTTGGGACTGACTTTACTGAAGCTTTCTTT.

This clonotype was observed at least ten times. The rearrangement joins TRBV5-1 to TRBJ2-3; D uncertain. This CDR3 comprises 15 residues. The V gene's germline CDR1 is SGHRS and CDR2 YFSETQ. V lost 2 bases to trimming and J lost 4 bases, with 14 bases between them. The CDR3 nucleotides are TGCGCCAGCAGCTTCATGAAGACCCGGGCAGATACGCAGTATTTT. Translated: CASSFMKTRADTQYF.

This clonotype was recorded at least ten times. The CDR3 reads CASSTSLTGELFF. The CDR3 nucleotides read TGTGCCAGCAGCACATCCCTAACCGGGGAGCTGTTTTTT. This rearrangement joins TRBV7-2 to TRBJ2-2, with D unresolved. CDR3 size: 13 residues. The germline V gene has CDR1 SGHTA and CDR2 FQGNSA. V lost 5 bases, J lost 5 bases, and 9 bases lay in between.

This clonotype is categorized as medium-sized. This chain connects TRBV20-1 to TRBJ2-6, with D tentatively TRBD2 (6 bases). This CDR3 has 18 amino acids. Per germline, CDR1 DFQATT and CDR2 SNEGSKA (reference sequence). Trimming took 5 bases from V and 0 from J, leaving 20 bases between them. The CDR3 region is CSAGRRDGSPSGANVLTF. As DNA, the CDR3 is TGCAGTGCTGGCAGGCGGGATGGATCGCCCTCTGGGGCCAACGTCCTGACTTTC.

This clonotype was counted many times. This chain links TRBV11-2 with TRBJ2-2; D may be TRBD1 (6 bases). CDR1 and CDR2 from the germline V gene are SGHAT and FQNNGV. CDR3 length equals 17 residues. The germline V and J ends were trimmed by 4 bases and 2 bases, with 17 bases remaining between them. DNA for the CDR3: TGTGCCAGCAGCTCCCGCCCAGGACAGATTAACACCGGGGAGCTGTTTTTT. Translation: CASSSRPGQINTGELFF.

This clonotype has ten or more counts. The chain uses TRBV7-3 and TRBJ2-2; maybe TRBD2 (7 bases). V lost 11 bases and J lost 6, with 10 bases in between. The CDR3 totals 11 residues. Germline V gene data show CDR1 as SGHTA and CDR2 as FQGTGA. CDR3 sequence reads: CAEGGAGELFF. CDR3 nucleotide sequence: TGTGCCGAGGGGGGGGCCGGGGAGCTGTTTTTT.

At least ten counts were recorded for this clonotype. The genes are TRBV6-6 and TRBJ1-1, with a tentative D call TRBD1 (5 bases). The CDR3 runs to 19 residues. Trimming cost V 2 bases and J 0 bases, with 22 bases left between them. CDR1 and CDR2 (germline): MNHNY, SVGAGI (reference sequence). Written as DNA, the CDR3 is TGTGCCAGCAGTTACGGCCCCGCCAGGGTTCGCCTAATGAACACTGAAGCTTTCTTT. Translation: CASSYGPARVRLMNTEAFF.

In this sample, this clonotype turned up many times. The V and J genes are TRBV5-1 and TRBJ1-6, with D possibly TRBD1 on 6 matching bases. This CDR3 spans 15 amino acids. Per the germline V gene, CDR1 is SGHRS and CDR2 is YFSETQ. V was pared by 3 bases and J by 10 bases, with 17 bases between. The CDR3 coding sequence is TGCGCCAGCAGCTCCCACGGGGGGCCGGGGTCACCCCTCCACTTT. Encoded protein: CASSSHGGPGSPLHF.

This clonotype was detected many times. The chain links TRBV28 to TRBJ2-7; 7 positions agree with TRBD2. The CDR3 has 14 residues. J gave up 2 bases and V 7 bases, and 8 bases lay outside the gene matches. Germline V gene data show CDR1 as MDHEN and CDR2 as SYDVKM. CDR3 residues: CASKLGTTTYEQYF. DNA for the CDR3: TGTGCCAGCAAGCTCGGGACTACTACCTACGAGCAGTACTTC.

This clonotype was seen repeatedly, ten times or more. This chain uses TRBV11-2 with TRBJ2-2, with TRBD2 identical over 9 bases. V gave up 2 bases and J gave up 2 bases; unmatched junction bases: 12. This CDR3 has 19 amino acids. The V gene's germline CDR1 is SGHAT and CDR2 FQNNGV. The CDR3 is CASSLTLRLAGANTGELFF. The DNA for the CDR3 is TGTGCCAGCAGCTTAACCCTGCGGTTAGCGGGGGCCAACACCGGGGAGCTGTTTTTT.

The chain joins TRBV28 to TRBJ2-4, with a possible D match to TRBD2 (5 bases). There are 16 residues in the CDR3. Deletions cut 3 bases from V and 0 bases from J, with 12 bases between. The germline CDR1 and CDR2 sequences are MDHEN and SYDVKM. CDR3 in amino acids: CASSFTGELAKNIQYF. The CDR3 nucleotides are TGTGCCAGCAGTTTTACCGGGGAACTAGCCAAAAACATTCAGTACTTC.

This clonotype occurred many times. V usage is TRBV20-1 and J usage is TRBJ1-6, with D maybe TRBD1 (6 bases). V was pared by 5 bases and J by 7 bases, with 12 bases between. The length of the CDR3 is 13 residues. Germline values: CDR1 DFQATT, CDR2 SNEGSKA (reference sequence). The CDR3: CSARTGYNSPLHF. CDR3 nucleotides: TGCAGTGCTCGTACAGGGTACAATTCACCCCTCCACTTT.

This clonotype came up many times. This chain uses TRBV18 with TRBJ1-1; D remains unclear. From germline, CDR1 is KGHSH and CDR2 LQKENI. Trimming took off 0 bases at V and 4 bases at J, with 6 bases between the two ends. CDR3 length: 13 residues. CDR3 DNA sequence: TGTGCCAGCTCACCACCGGGGAGCACTGAAGCTTTCTTT. Protein: CASSPPGSTEAFF.

The table lists this clonotype with many counts. This sequence joins TRBV5-6 and TRBJ2-2, with 10 bases aligning to TRBD1. In germline, CDR1 is SGHDT, CDR2 YYEEEE. The CDR3 has 15 amino acids. J was trimmed by 5 bases and V by 3 bases; bases with no gene match: 4. The CDR3: CASSSGTGVTGELFF. CDR3 nucleotide sequence: TGTGCCAGCAGCTCCGGGACAGGGGTTACCGGGGAGCTGTTTTTT. Full variable domain (outside the CDR3, taken from reference TRBV5-6 and TRBJ2-2): DAGVTQSPTHLIKTRGQQVTLRCSPKSGHDTVSWYQQALGQGPQFIFQYYEEEERQRGNFPDRFSGHQFPNYSSELNVNALLLGDSALYLCASSSGTGVTGELFFGEGSRLTVL.

In its sample, this clonotype is medium-sized. The chain combines TRBV2 with TRBJ2-6; 8 nucleotides line up with TRBD1. The CDR3 totals 13 residues. The V gene end was trimmed by 7 bases and the J gene end by 14 bases; junction bases not matched to a gene: 10. Germline values: CDR1 SNHLY, CDR2 FYNNEI. CDR3: CASKIRDRPLLTF. CDR3 nucleotides: TGTGCCAGCAAGATCCGGGACAGGCCCCTCCTGACTTTC.

This clonotype appeared many times. The V and J genes are TRBV29-1 and TRBJ2-7; TRBD1 aligns across 12 bases. Trimming removed 5 bases from V and 5 bases from J; junction bases left unmatched: 7. Germline CDR1 is SQVTM and CDR2 is ANQGSEA. This CDR3 is 14 amino acids long. Here the CDR3 reads CSVYTGTGGHEQYF. Here the CDR3 DNA reads TGCAGCGTTTATACAGGGACAGGGGGCCACGAGCAGTACTTC.

There are many counts of this clonotype. This chain connects TRBV14 to TRBJ1-6, with 11 bases identical to TRBD1. The CDR3 covers 14 residues. CDR1 and CDR2 (germline): SGHDN, FVKESK. Losses at the gene ends were 3 bases for V and 9 bases for J; bases not matched to a gene: 1. The CDR3 region is CASSQDRGPSPLHF. The CDR3, as DNA: TGTGCCAGCAGCCAGGACAGGGGGCCTTCACCCCTCCACTTT.

This clonotype appeared many times. This sequence joins TRBV15 and TRBJ2-7, with a possible D match to TRBD1 (5 bases). The length of the CDR3 is 16 residues. Per germline, CDR1 LNHNV and CDR2 YYDKDF (reference sequence). V lost 0 bases and J lost 3, with 15 bases in between. For the CDR3, the DNA is TGTGCCACCAGCAGAGAAAAACCGGGCGGACACTACGAGCAGTACTTC. It yields the protein CATSREKPGGHYEQYF. The variable domain in full, completed from reference TRBV15 and TRBJ2-7, reads DAMVIQNPRYQVTQFGKPVTLSCSQTLNHNVMYWYQQKSSQAPKLLFHYYDKDFNNEADTPDNFQSRRPNTSFCFLDIRSPGLGDTAMYLCATSREKPGGHYEQYFGPGTRLTVT.

There are many counts of this clonotype. The chain couples TRBV4-1 to TRBJ2-7; TRBD1 matches 10 bases. This CDR3 region has 15 residues. Germline V gene data show CDR1 as MGHRA and CDR2 as YSYEKL. V lost 3 bases to trimming and J lost 2 bases; unmatched junction nucleotides: 4. The CDR3 reads CASSHRDRGPYEQYF. The CDR3 coding sequence is TGCGCCAGCAGCCACCGGGACAGGGGTCCCTACGAGCAGTACTTC.

In the case of this clonotype: A junction end diverges from the germline sequence, so it may reflect a read error. The chain employs TRBV3-1 and TRBJ1-2, with TRBD1 as a possible D gene (6 bases). CDR3 size: 16 residues. Germline CDR1 LGHDT, CDR2 YNNKEL (reference sequence). The CDR3 here is CASNQVHRTEGYGYTF. DNA for the CDR3: TGTGCCAGCAACCAAGTTCATAGGACAGAAGGATATGGCTACACCTTC.

This clonotype was counted at least ten times. This rearrangement joins TRBV7-6 to TRBJ2-5; TRBD2 matches 13 bases. The CDR3 is 16 residues long. The junction had 4 bases not matched to a gene; V was cut back by 5 bases and J by 1 base. Germline CDR1 reads SGHVS; CDR2 reads FNYEAQ. CDR3 DNA sequence: TGTGCCAGCAGCGAAACTAGCGGGAGGGCCCAAGAGACCCAGTACTTC. Translation: CASSETSGRAQETQYF.

There are many counts of this clonotype. The gene calls are TRBV11-2 and TRBJ2-2, with D unresolved. This CDR3 region has 15 residues. Between the trimmed V and J ends, which lost 3 bases and 0 bases, there was a span of 8 bases. CDR1 is SGHAT, CDR2 FQNNGV, per germline. The chain's CDR3 is CASSFKRTNTGELFF. DNA for the CDR3: TGTGCCAGCAGCTTTAAGAGGACGAACACCGGGGAGCTGTTTTTT.